The table lists the clone carrying this T cell receptor beta chain with a few counts. Looked up from germline, CDR1 is SGHAT and CDR2 is FQNNGV. J lost 4 bases, V lost 4 bases, and 13 bases had no gene match. This CDR3 region has 18 residues. Assay: immunoSEQ multiplex PCR; the TCRdb copy retains only in-frame clones and omits some. The sample holds over 100,000 clones, about 89% seen once. This specimen comes from a study of blood T cell repertoires in COVID-19. This chain joins TRBV11-2 and TRBJ2-2; 9 nucleotides match TRBD2. What was sequenced was peripheral blood. This clonotype was obtained from a man aged 35 to 55 with acute or convalescent COVID-19. The CDR3 DNA reads TGTGCCAGCAGCTCCCTCAGGGCGGGGGGGCTCGTCACCGGGGAGCTGTTTTTT. The encoded protein is CASSSLRAGGLVTGELFF.